This T cell receptor beta chain comes out of a study of blood T cell repertoires in COVID-19. Trimming stripped 2 bases from V and 5 bases from J, with 13 bases between. The CDR3 runs to 14 residues. Germline V gives CDR1 SGHAT, CDR2 FQNNGV. This table comes from immunoSEQ multiplex PCR, and its TCRdb copy is limited to in-frame clones, with some not included. The sample includes approximately 120,000 clones, roughly four fifths of them seen just once. Sequencing used peripheral blood. The source of this sequence is a human donor in a cohort sampled during active COVID-19. The V call is TRBV11-2, the J call TRBJ2-7; the D gene is possibly TRBD1 (6 bases). The CDR3 spells CASSLTQGPHEQYF. In nucleotides, the CDR3 is TGTGCCAGCAGCTTAACACAGGGACCCCACGAGCAGTACTTC.